This TCR beta chain appears in the sequencing data of a study of identifying expanded T cells in peripheral blood (dated by TCRdb to between 2019 and 2020). Context from the whole study: Separate aliquots of the same genomic DNA pool were sequenced to produce technical replicates, and four replicates were compared in pairs. General findings and caveats noted by the study authors: The beta-binomial model significantly reduced the number of clones called differentially abundant and the false-positive rate across all healthy-donor time intervals. Variance in clone template counts between approximately 2-week samples significantly increased with total template count across all healthy donors. The authors expected that over much longer intervals, such as months to years, biological variance in healthy repertoires might increase even further. Between technical replicates the binomial model flagged approximately 1.1 differentially abundant clones, whereas over roughly two weeks the binomial model flagged about 15 and over roughly 4 weeks 19 to 20.

TCRbeta CDR3 regions were profiled by bias-controlled multiplex PCR amplification of genomic DNA with the immunoSEQ Assay. The authors processed their data as follows. The absolute abundance of each unique TCRbeta CDR3 region was quantified after sequences were collapsed and filtered. Differential abundance was tested with a binomial (Fisher-equivalent) model and with a beta-binomial model adding time-dependent variance fitted from healthy donors. Any clone with fewer than 5 combined templates was excluded, and a clone was called differentially abundant if its Benjamini-Hochberg FDR was below 0.01. In the beta-binomial model, variance was expressed as a function of the total template count across the two samples, in the form v = (b*log(k)+a)^2. Sourced from immuneACCESS, this table was stored by TCRdb with only in-frame sequences that have V and J called. A share of the clones is absent; for the studies checked, an unresolved V gene accounts for under half, and the remainder has no known explanation. V and J calls and clone size are as listed in that table; D and trimming were resolved from the DNA. Within this sample are some 130,000 clones, with 75% to 90% of them counted one time only. The biggest ten clones account for about 8% of the sample.

As concerns this clone: The antigen this receptor binds is unknown. Base qualities are not at hand, and no much larger clone is one base apart.

No immune events such as infections were documented for the healthy donors during the collection period. Time-dependent variance in a beta-binomial model of T-cell clone differential abundance was calibrated using healthy-donor blood repertoires as a training cohort. The training cohort was composed of some ten healthy donors, 3 female and 7 male. On average the donors were approximately 40 years old, and their ages spanned roughly 29 to 64 years. Whole blood was collected from each healthy donor at three time points spaced about two weeks apart and obtained from a commercial supplier. For immunosequencing, genomic DNA was extracted from whole blood that had not been sorted. The receptor was isolated from a person aged 18 to 75 in good health. The sample comprised blood.

The CDR3 protein sequence reads: CASSITQGATEAFF. The DNA reads as follows: TGCGCCAGCAGCATAACACAGGGGGCGACTGAAGCTTTCTTT. The chain joins TRBV5-1 to TRBJ1-1, and 9 bases in between align with TRBD1. Germline trimming amounts to 4 bases on V and 5 bases on J, with 6 as the count of junction bases outside the gene matches. The germline V gene yields SGHRS for CDR1 and YFSETQ for CDR2. Counted from cysteine to phenylalanine, this CDR3 has 14 amino acids. The read is trimmed to its CDR3 DNA, 42 bases read in frame from base 1.